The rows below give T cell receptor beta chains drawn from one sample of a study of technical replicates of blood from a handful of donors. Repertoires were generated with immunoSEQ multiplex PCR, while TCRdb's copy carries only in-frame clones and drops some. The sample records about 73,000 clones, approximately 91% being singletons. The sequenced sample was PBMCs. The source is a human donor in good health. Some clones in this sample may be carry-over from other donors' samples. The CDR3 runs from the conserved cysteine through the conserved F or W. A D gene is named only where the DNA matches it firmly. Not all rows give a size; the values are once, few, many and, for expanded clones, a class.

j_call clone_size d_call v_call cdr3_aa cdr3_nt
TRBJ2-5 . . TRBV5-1 CASSPTARANQETQYF TGCGCCAGCAGCCCTACGGCGAGGGCCAACCAAGAGACCCAGTACTTC
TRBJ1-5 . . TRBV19 CASSIDGAVFSNQPQHF TGTGCCAGTAGTATAGATGGGGCAGTATTCAGCAATCAGCCCCAGCATTTT
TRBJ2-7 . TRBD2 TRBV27 CASSTSGRPEQYF TGTGCCAGCAGTACTAGCGGGAGACCCGAGCAGTACTTC
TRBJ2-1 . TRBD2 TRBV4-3 CASSQEGLAGGPNEQFF TGCGCCAGCAGCCAAGAGGGACTAGCGGGGGGTCCTAATGAGCAGTTCTTC
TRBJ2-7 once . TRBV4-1 CASSHVSSSYEQYF TGCGCCAGCAGCCATGTCTCTTCGTCCTACGAGCAGTACTTC
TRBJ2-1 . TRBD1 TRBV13 CASSFRTGGSRNEQFF TGTGCCAGCAGCTTCCGGACAGGGGGTTCCCGCAATGAGCAGTTCTTC
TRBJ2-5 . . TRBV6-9 CASSYPSQETQYF TGTGCCAGCAGTTATCCCAGTCAAGAGACCCAGTACTTC
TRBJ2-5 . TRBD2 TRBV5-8 CASSFGLATETQYF TGTGCCAGCAGCTTCGGACTAGCTACAGAGACCCAGTACTTC
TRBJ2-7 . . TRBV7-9 CATSDQGMNEQYF TGTGCCACCTCCGACCAGGGTATGAACGAGCAGTACTTC
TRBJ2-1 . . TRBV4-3 CASSHGGGRSYNEQFF TGCGCCAGCAGCCATGGAGGGGGCCGCTCCTACAATGAGCAGTTCTTC
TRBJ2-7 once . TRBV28 CASSIDRKFYEQYF TGTGCCAGCAGTATCGACAGGAAATTCTACGAGCAGTACTTC
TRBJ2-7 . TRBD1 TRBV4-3 CASSPDRNYEQYF TGCGCCAGCAGCCCGGACAGGAACTACGAGCAGTACTTC
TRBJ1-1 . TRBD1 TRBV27 CASRRTGENTEAFF TGTGCCAGCAGAAGGACAGGGGAGAACACTGAAGCTTTCTTT
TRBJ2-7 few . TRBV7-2 CASSLVGRGATQYEQYF TGTGCCAGCAGCTTAGTCGGCAGGGGCGCGACACAGTACGAGCAGTACTTC
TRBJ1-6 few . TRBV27 CASSSKTGPNNSPLHF TGTGCCAGCAGTTCGAAGACAGGTCCTAATAATTCACCCCTCCACTTT
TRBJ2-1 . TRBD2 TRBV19 CASSIRGTSGSHEQFF TGTGCCAGTAGTATTCGGGGGACTAGCGGGAGCCATGAGCAGTTCTTC
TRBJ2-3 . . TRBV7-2 CASSPGLITDTQYF TGTGCCAGCAGCCCCGGACTCATCACAGATACGCAGTATTTT
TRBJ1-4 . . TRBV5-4 CASSRGQERDNEKLFF TGTGCCAGCAGCAGAGGGCAGGAGCGGGATAATGAAAAACTGTTTTTT
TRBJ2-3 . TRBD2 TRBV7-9 CASSLASGRAVTQYF TGTGCCAGCAGCTTAGCGAGCGGGAGGGCTGTTACGCAGTATTTT
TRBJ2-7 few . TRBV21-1 CASSNVTWRGILGSYEQYF TGTGCCAGCAGCAATGTAACGTGGCGGGGAATCCTAGGTTCCTACGAGCAGTACTTC
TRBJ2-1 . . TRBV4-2 CASSQPQRYNEQFF TGTGCCAGCAGCCAACCACAGCGGTACAATGAGCAGTTCTTC
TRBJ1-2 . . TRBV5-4 CASSFRTPEGGGYTF TGTGCCAGCAGCTTCCGGACACCGGAGGGAGGCGGCTACACCTTC
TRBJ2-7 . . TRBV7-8 CASSINRDSYEQYF TGTGCCAGCAGCATCAACAGGGATTCCTACGAGCAGTACTTC
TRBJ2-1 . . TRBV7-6 CASSLGASVTQEQFF TGTGCCAGCAGCTTAGGGGCTAGCGTAACTCAGGAGCAGTTCTTC
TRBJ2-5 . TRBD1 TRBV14 CASSQDNRGQETQYF TGTGCCAGCAGCCAAGATAACAGGGGTCAGGAGACCCAGTACTTC
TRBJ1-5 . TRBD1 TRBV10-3 CATEPDRASQPQHF TGTGCCACCGAACCCGACAGGGCAAGTCAGCCCCAGCATTTT
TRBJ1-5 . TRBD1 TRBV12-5 CASGLDRGSQPQHF TGTGCTAGTGGTTTGGACAGGGGTTCCCAGCCCCAGCATTTT
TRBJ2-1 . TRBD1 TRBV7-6 CASSSNRGNEQFF TGTGCCAGCAGCTCAAACAGGGGGAATGAGCAGTTCTTC
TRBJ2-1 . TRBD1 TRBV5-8 CASSRGTAIYNEQFF TGTGCCAGCAGCCGTGGGACAGCTATCTACAATGAGCAGTTCTTC
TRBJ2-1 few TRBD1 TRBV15 CATSSGQGAFNEQFF TGTGCCACCAGCAGTGGACAGGGGGCATTTAATGAGCAGTTCTTC
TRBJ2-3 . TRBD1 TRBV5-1 CASSGMGQATSPQYF TGCGCCAGCAGCGGGATGGGACAGGCGACAAGTCCGCAGTATTTT
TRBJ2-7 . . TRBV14 CASSRFDSFSYEQYF TGTGCCAGCAGCCGCTTCGACTCTTTCTCCTACGAGCAGTACTTC
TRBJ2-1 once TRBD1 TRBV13 CASSASRDRGRRNEQFF TGTGCCAGCAGCGCGTCCCGGGACAGGGGGCGACGCAATGAGCAGTTCTTC
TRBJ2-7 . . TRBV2 CASMGGRGSYEQYF TGTGCCAGCATGGGGGGGCGGGGATCCTACGAGCAGTACTTC
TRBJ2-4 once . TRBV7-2 CASSSPSGVNIQYF TGTGCCAGCAGCTCCCCGTCGGGGGTGAACATTCAGTACTTC
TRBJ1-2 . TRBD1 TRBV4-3 CASSQVGRDRAYGYTF TGCGCCAGCAGCCAAGTCGGACGGGACAGGGCTTATGGCTACACCTTC
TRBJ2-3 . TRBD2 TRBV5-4 CASSLLAGVVDTQYF TGTGCCAGCAGCTTGCTAGCGGGAGTAGTCGATACGCAGTATTTT
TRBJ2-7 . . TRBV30 CAWTPGAGVHEQYF TGTGCCTGGACCCCTGGGGCAGGGGTCCACGAGCAGTACTTC